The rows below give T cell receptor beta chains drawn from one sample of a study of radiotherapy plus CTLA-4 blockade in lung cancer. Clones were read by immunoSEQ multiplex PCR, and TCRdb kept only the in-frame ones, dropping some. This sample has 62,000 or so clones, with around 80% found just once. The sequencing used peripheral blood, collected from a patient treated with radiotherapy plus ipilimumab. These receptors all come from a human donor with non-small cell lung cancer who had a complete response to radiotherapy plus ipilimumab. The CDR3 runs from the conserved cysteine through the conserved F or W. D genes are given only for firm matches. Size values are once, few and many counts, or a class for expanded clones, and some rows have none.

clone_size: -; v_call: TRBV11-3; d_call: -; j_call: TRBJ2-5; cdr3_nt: TGTGCCAGCAGCTTAGCTAACCAAGAGACCCAGTACTTC; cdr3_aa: CASSLANQETQYF
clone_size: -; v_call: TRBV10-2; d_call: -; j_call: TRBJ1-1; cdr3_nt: TGCGCCAGCAGGGGAGGGAACACTGAAGCTTTCTTT; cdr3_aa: CASRGGNTEAFF
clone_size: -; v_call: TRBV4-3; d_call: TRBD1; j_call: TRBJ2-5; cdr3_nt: TGCGCCAGCAGCCAAGCGGGACAGCAAGAGACCCAGTACTTC; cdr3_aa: CASSQAGQQETQYF
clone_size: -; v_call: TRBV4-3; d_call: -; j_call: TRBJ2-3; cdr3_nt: TGCGCCAGCAGCCAATGGATGGCAGGGGAGGATACGCAGTATTTT; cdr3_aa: CASSQWMAGEDTQYF
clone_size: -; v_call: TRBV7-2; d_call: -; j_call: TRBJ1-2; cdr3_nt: TGTGCCAGCAGCCCGGGGGGAGCTAACTATGGCTACACCTTC; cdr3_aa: CASSPGGANYGYTF
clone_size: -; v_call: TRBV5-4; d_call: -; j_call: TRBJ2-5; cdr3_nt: TGTGCCAGCAGCGCCGCGGGTAGGGGACAAGAGACCCAGTACTTC; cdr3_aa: CASSAAGRGQETQYF
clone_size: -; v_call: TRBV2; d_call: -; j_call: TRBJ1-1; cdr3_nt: TGTGCCAGCAGTGTATACAGGTTCATGAACACTGAAGCTTTCTTT; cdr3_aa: CASSVYRFMNTEAFF
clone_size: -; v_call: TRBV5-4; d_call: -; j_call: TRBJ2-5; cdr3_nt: TGTGCCAGCAGCTTCGGTTCCCGAGGAGAGACCCAGTACTTC; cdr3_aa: CASSFGSRGETQYF
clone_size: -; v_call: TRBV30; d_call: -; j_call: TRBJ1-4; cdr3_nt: TGTGCCTGGAGGGCCTTGCGAAAACTGTTTTTT; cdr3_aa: CAWRALRKLFF
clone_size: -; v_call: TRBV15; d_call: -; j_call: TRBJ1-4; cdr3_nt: TGTGCCACCAGCAGAGATAGGAGGGAAAAACTGTTTTTT; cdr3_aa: CATSRDRREKLFF
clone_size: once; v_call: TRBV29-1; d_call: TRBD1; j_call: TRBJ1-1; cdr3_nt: TGCAGCGCCATGACAGGGCGATATGAAGCTTTCTTT; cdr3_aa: CSAMTGRYEAFF
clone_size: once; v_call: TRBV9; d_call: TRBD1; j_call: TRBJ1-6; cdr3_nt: TGTGCCAGCACACCCCGGGAGGACAGGGGGAATTCACCCCTCCACTTT; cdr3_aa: CASTPREDRGNSPLHF
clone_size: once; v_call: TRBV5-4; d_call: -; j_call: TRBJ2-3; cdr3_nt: TGTGCCAGCAGCACCGGATTGGGGGCTAGAGATACGCAGTATTTT; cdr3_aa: CASSTGLGARDTQYF
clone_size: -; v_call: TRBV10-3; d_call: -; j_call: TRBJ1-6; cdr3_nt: TGTGCCATCAGTGAGAAATCAGGGGTAACCTATAATTCACCCCTCCACTTT; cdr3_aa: CAISEKSGVTYNSPLHF
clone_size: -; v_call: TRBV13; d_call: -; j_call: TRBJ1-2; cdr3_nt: TGTGCCAGCAGCTTAGACGGGGGGACCTATGGCTACACCTTC; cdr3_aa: CASSLDGGTYGYTF
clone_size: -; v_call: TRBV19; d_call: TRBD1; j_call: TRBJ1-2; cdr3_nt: TGTGCCAGTAGGATACAGGGGGCGGGCTATGGCTACACCTTC; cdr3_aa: CASRIQGAGYGYTF
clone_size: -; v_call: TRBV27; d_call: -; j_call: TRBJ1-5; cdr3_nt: TGTGCCAGCAGTGGCTCTGCGAGCAATCAGCCCCAGCATTTT; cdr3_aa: CASSGSASNQPQHF
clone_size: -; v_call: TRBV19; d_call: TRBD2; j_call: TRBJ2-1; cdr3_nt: TGTGCCAGTAGTATCTCATCTAGCGGGAGCCGCCGCGGTGAGCAGTTCTTC; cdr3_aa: CASSISSSGSRRGEQFF
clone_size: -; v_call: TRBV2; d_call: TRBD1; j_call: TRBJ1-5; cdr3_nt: TGTGCCAGCAGTCCCGGGACAGGGGATGGCAATCAGCCCCAGCATTTT; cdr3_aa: CASSPGTGDGNQPQHF
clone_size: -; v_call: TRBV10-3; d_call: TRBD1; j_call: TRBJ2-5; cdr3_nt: TGTGCCATCAGTGAGACAGGGGGCGGGGAGACCCAGTACTTC; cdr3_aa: CAISETGGGETQYF
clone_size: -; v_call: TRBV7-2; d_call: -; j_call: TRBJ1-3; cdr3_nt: TGTGCCAGCAGGAGACAGGTAGATGCTGGAAACACCATATATTTT; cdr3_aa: CASRRQVDAGNTIYF
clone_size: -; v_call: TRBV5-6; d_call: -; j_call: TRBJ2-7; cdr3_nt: TGTGCCAGCAGCTTGGTAAGGGGTGGGACCGAGCAGTACTTC; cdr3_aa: CASSLVRGGTEQYF
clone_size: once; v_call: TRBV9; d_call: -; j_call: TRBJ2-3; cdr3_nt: TGTGCCAGCAGCGTAGTTGGGGCTAGCACAGATACGCAGTATTTT; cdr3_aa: CASSVVGASTDTQYF
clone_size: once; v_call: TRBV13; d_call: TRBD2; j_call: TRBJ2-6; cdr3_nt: TGTGCCAGCAGCTTATCATTCCGAGGGAGGGCAGGGTCTGGGGCCAACGTCCTGACTTTC; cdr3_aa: CASSLSFRGRAGSGANVLTF
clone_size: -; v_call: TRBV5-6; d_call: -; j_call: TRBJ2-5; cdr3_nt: TGTGCCAGCAGCTTGGTAGGGGGTGGAGAGACCCAGTACTTC; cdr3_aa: CASSLVGGGETQYF
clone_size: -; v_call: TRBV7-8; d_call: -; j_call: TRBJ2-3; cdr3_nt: TGTGCCAGCAGCTTAGATCACCCCGGGACTAGCACAGATACGCAGTATTTT; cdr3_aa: CASSLDHPGTSTDTQYF
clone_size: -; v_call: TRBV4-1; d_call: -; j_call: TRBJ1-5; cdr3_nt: TGCGCCAGCAGCCCCGGGGCCACGGAGATAAATCAGCCCCAGCATTTT; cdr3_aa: CASSPGATEINQPQHF
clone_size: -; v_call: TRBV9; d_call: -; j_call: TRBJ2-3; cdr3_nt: TGTGCCAGCAGCGTAGCGGAAGATACGCAGTATTTT; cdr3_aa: CASSVAEDTQYF
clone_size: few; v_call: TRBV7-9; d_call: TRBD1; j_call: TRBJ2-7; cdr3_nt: TGTGCCAGCAGCTTAGGGGACAGATCATACGAGCAGTACTTC; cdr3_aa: CASSLGDRSYEQYF
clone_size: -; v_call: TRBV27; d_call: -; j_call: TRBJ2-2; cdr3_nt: TGTGCCAGCAGTTGGAACACCGGGGAGCTGTTTTTT; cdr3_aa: CASSWNTGELFF
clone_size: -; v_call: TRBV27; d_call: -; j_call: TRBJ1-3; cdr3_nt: TGTGCCAGCAGTTCGGGCTGGGGAGGAAACACCATATATTTT; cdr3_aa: CASSSGWGGNTIYF
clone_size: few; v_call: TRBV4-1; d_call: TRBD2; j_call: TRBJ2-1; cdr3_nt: TGCGCCAGCAGCCCGGGACTAGGGGGGATCAATGAGCAGTTCTTC; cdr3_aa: CASSPGLGGINEQFF
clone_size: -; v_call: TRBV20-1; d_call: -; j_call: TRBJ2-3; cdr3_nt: TGCAGTGCTAGTTGGTCAGATACGCAGTATTTT; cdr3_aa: CSASWSDTQYF
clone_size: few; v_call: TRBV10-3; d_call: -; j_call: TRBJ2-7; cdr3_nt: TGTGCCACCGGGGGTGATGAGCAGTACTTC; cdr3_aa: CATGGDEQYF
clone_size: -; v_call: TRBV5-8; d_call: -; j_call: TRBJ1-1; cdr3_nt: TGTGCCAGCAGCCTTACCTCGTTTGAAGCTTTCTTT; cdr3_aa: CASSLTSFEAFF
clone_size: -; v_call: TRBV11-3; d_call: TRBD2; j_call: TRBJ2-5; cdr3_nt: TGTGCCAGCAGCTTACTAGCGGGAGAAGAGACCCAGTACTTC; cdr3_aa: CASSLLAGEETQYF
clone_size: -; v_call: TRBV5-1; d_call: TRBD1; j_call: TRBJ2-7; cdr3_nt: TGCGCCAGCAGCTTGGCGACAGGGGAAGTCTACGAGCAGTACTTC; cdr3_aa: CASSLATGEVYEQYF
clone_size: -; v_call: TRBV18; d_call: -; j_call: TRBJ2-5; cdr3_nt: TGTGCCAGCTCACCACCGGGACAACCAGAGACCCAGTACTTC; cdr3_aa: CASSPPGQPETQYF
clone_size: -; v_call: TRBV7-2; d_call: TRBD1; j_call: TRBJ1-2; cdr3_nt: TGTGCCAGCAGCAGCCGGACAGGGACCTATGGCTACACCTTC; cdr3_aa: CASSSRTGTYGYTF
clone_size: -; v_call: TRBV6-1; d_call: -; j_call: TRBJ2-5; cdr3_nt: TGTGCCAGCAGTGAATTGAGGGTAGAGACCCAGTACTTC; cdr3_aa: CASSELRVETQYF
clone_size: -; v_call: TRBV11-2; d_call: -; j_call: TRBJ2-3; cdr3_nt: TGTGCCAGCAGCCTAGGGGGGCGGGCAGATACGCAGTATTTT; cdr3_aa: CASSLGGRADTQYF
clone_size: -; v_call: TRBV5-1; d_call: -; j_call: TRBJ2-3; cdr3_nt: TGCGCCAGCAGCTTGCAGGTTACTAGCACAGATACGCAGTATTTT; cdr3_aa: CASSLQVTSTDTQYF
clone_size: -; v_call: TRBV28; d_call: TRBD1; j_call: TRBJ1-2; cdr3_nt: TGTGCCAGCAGTTTCCCTGACGGGACAGGGAACTATGGCTACACCTTC; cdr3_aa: CASSFPDGTGNYGYTF
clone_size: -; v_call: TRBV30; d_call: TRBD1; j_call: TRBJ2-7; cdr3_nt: TGTGCCTGGAATCAGGGGGCCTACGAGCAGTACTTC; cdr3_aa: CAWNQGAYEQYF
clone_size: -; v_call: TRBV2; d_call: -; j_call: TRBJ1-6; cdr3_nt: TGTGCCAGCAGTGGACAGGTTAGCTCCTATAATTCACCCCTCCACTTT; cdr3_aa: CASSGQVSSYNSPLHF
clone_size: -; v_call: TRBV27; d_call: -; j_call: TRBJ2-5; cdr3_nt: TGTGCCAGCAAGAGAGGGACGCAAGAGACCCAGTACTTC; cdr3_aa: CASKRGTQETQYF
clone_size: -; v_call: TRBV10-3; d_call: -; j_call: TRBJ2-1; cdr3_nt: TGTGCCATCAGTGAGTCGATGAGCTCCTACAATGAGCAGTTCTTC; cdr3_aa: CAISESMSSYNEQFF
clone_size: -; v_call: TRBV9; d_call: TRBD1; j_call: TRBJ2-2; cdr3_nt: TGTGCCAGCAGCGTAGTGCCAGGGGGCACCACCGGGGAGCTGTTTTTT; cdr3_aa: CASSVVPGGTTGELFF
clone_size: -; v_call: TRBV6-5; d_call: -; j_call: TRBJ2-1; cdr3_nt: TGTGCCAGCAGTTACTCGGTCAGATATTACAATGAGCAGTTCTTC; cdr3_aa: CASSYSVRYYNEQFF
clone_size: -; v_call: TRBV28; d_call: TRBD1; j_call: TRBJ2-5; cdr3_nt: TGTGCCAGCAGTCCAACAGGGGTAGGGGAGACCCAGTACTTC; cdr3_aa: CASSPTGVGETQYF
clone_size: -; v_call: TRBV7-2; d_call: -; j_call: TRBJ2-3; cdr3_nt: TGTGCCAGCAGCCCCGACTACCGCGGGGCGCAGTATTTT; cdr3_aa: CASSPDYRGAQYF
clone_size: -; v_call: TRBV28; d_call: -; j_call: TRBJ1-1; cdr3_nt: TGTGCCAGCAGTTTATACAGGAACACTGAAGCTTTCTTT; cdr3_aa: CASSLYRNTEAFF
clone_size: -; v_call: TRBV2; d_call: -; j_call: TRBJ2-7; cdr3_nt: TGTGCCAGCAGTGTCCTGTACAGGCCTTCCTACGAGCAGTACTTC; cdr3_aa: CASSVLYRPSYEQYF
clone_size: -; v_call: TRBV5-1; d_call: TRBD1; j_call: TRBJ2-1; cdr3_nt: TGCGCCAGCAGCGGACAGGGAATTGATGAGCAGTTCTTC; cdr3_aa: CASSGQGIDEQFF
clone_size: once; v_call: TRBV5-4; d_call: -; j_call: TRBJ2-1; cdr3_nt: TGTGCCAGCAGCTTGGCAACGGGACGGCGGGATGAGCAGTTCTTC; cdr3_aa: CASSLATGRRDEQFF
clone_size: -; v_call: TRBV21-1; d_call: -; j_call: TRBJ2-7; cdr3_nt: TGTGCCAGCAGCAAGGGGAGGCTAGTGGGTTACTCCTACGAGCAGTACTTC; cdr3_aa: CASSKGRLVGYSYEQYF